These 9 T cell receptor beta chains came from one sample sequenced in a study of chemoradiotherapy in HPV16-positive cancers. Using immunoSEQ multiplex PCR, the repertoire was profiled, and TCRdb retains in-frame clones only, with some absent. The sample includes around 9,200 clones, about 75% of them seen just once. This material consisted of tumor tissue, taken from a patient who underwent chemoradiotherapy. These receptors all stem from a human donor with HPV-associated anogenital cancer.

The chain has TRBV14 and TRBJ2-2, with no clear D. Looked up from germline, CDR1 is SGHDN and CDR2 is FVKESK. The CDR3 is made up of 16 amino acids. Trimming shortened V by 3 bases and J by 0 bases, and 11 bases separated the two germline ends. For the CDR3, the DNA is TGTGCCAGCAGCCAGTTAGCCAGTGCGAACACCGGGGAGCTGTTTTTT. Translation: CASSQLASANTGELFF.

This chain links TRBV2 with TRBJ2-2, with 7 bases that match TRBD1. Trimming removed 3 bases from V and 1 base from J; junction bases left unmatched: 2. Germline loops: CDR1 SNHLY, CDR2 FYNNEI. The CDR3 runs to 15 residues. As DNA, the CDR3 is TGTGCCAGCAGTGAGGACAGGTTGAACACCGGGGAGCTGTTTTTT. Protein sequence: CASSEDRLNTGELFF.

In its sample, this clone was seen a few times. The chain combines TRBV18 with TRBJ2-5, with 8 positions matching TRBD1. The CDR3 length is 16 residues. Germline loops: CDR1 KGHSH, CDR2 LQKENI. V was pared by 4 bases and J by 1 base, with 8 bases of the junction left unmatched. CDR3: CASSLPDRAVQETQYF. The CDR3 nucleotides read TGTGCCAGCTCACTCCCGGACAGGGCGGTCCAAGAGACCCAGTACTTC.

This chain connects TRBV9 to TRBJ1-1, with a possible D match to TRBD1 (6 bases). The CDR3 has 13 residues. V was trimmed by 0 bases and J by 7 bases, leaving 10 bases between them. CDR1 is SGDLS, CDR2 YYNGEE, per germline. The CDR3 here is CASSVDEGGEAFF. The DNA of the CDR3 is TGTGCCAGCAGCGTAGACGAAGGGGGTGAAGCTTTCTTT.

This rearrangement joins TRBV2 to TRBJ1-5, with unresolved D. The CDR3 loop spans 12 amino acids. Trimming removed 7 bases at V and 7 bases at J, with 11 bases between. Germline lookup yields CDR1 SNHLY and CDR2 FYNNEI. In DNA form, the CDR3 reads TGTGCCAGCACCAAAGTGGGACAGCCCCAGCATTTT. This codes for CASTKVGQPQHF.

The genes are TRBV9 and TRBJ2-3, with 11 nucleotides matching TRBD2. The CDR3 extends over 15 amino acids. Germline CDR1 is SGDLS and CDR2 is YYNGEE. The trim removed 4 bases at V and 2 bases at J, leaving 3 bases unmatched. Here the CDR3 DNA reads TGTGCCAGCAGCCAGACTAGCGGGAACACAGATACGCAGTATTTT. Translated: CASSQTSGNTDTQYF.

In its sample, this clone was seen a few times. The J gene is TRBJ1-2, the V gene TRBV11-2; a possible D gene is TRBD1 (6 bases). Trimming took off 2 bases at V and 3 bases at J, with 10 bases between the two ends. Per germline, CDR1 SGHAT and CDR2 FQNNGV. This CDR3 is 14 amino acids long. The CDR3 loop is CASSLRGRDYGYTF. The CDR3 DNA follows: TGTGCCAGCAGCTTACGGGGGCGCGACTATGGCTACACCTTC.

The chain joins TRBV28 to TRBJ1-3; D not certain. This CDR3 is 15 amino acids long. The V gene's germline CDR1 is MDHEN and CDR2 SYDVKM. Trimming cost V 2 bases and J 0 bases, with 8 bases left between them. CDR3 amino acids: CASSLRIRSGNTIYF. In DNA, the CDR3 is TGTGCCAGCAGTTTAAGGATCCGCTCTGGAAACACCATATATTTT.

This clone was observed a handful of times. The chain is built from TRBV18 and TRBJ1-1, with D tentatively TRBD1 (6 bases). This CDR3 has 14 amino acids. The germline V gene has CDR1 KGHSH and CDR2 LQKENI. Trimming stripped 5 bases from V and 8 bases from J, with 18 bases between. CDR3 in amino acids: CASSAVGVGGEAFF. The CDR3 region has the DNA TGTGCCAGCTCAGCAGTGGGGGTAGGGGGAGAAGCTTTCTTT.